The 21 T cell receptor beta chains given below trace back to one sample, sequenced in a study of cytomegalovirus exposure and HLA in healthy donors. This PCR relied on a set of 60 Vbeta primers and 13 Jbeta primers. Generated by immunoSEQ multiplex PCR, the TCRdb table keeps only in-frame clones and is missing some. The sample gives 250,000 to 300,000 clones, approximately 84% of which show up once; approximately 2% is in the top ten. The sequenced sample was PBMCs. The receptors originated from a middle-aged woman in good health and CMV-seropositive.

The V gene is TRBV30, the J gene TRBJ2-2, with D perhaps TRBD1 (6 bases). Germline-derived CDR1 and CDR2 are GTSNPN and SVGIG (reference sequence). This CDR3 has 14 amino acids. V shed 1 base and J shed 2 bases, with 8 bases lying between them. For the CDR3, the DNA is TGTGCCTGGAGTGAGGACAGAAACACCGGGGAGCTGTTTTTT. Amino acids: CAWSEDRNTGELFF.

The chain employs TRBV5-4 and TRBJ2-2; D is undetermined. Trimming pared 0 bases from V and 2 bases from J, leaving 5 bases between. The germline V gene encodes CDR1 SGHNT and CDR2 YYREEE (reference sequence). The length of the CDR3 is 14 residues. CDR3 loop: CASSLVPNTGELFF. In DNA form, the CDR3 reads TGTGCCAGCAGCTTGGTTCCAAACACCGGGGAGCTGTTTTTT.

This sequence joins TRBV7-9 and TRBJ1-2; TRBD1 agrees at 11 bases. The V segment lost 5 bases and the J segment 0 bases; nucleotides outside the gene matches: 14. The CDR3 loop spans 19 amino acids. Germline V gene sequence: CDR1 SEHNR, CDR2 FQNEAQ (reference sequence). The CDR3 nucleotides are TGTGCCAGCAGCGACCGCGCACCGGGACAGGGGGTTACTAACTATGGCTACACCTTC. Translated, it gives CASSDRAPGQGVTNYGYTF.

The CDR3 DNA follows: TGTGCCAGCAGTGTCCAGGGCAGCTACGAGCAGTACTTC. Translation gives CASSVQGSYEQYF. V usage is TRBV2 and J usage is TRBJ2-7; tentative D call: TRBD1 (5 bases). Germline V gene lookup returns CDR1 SNHLY and CDR2 FYNNEI. This CDR3 comprises 13 residues. The germline V and J ends were trimmed by 4 bases and 3 bases, with 10 bases remaining between them.

In this sample, this clone turned up a few times. This chain joins TRBV14 and TRBJ2-7, with unresolved D. The CDR3 has 16 residues. V lost 3 bases to trimming and J lost 5 bases, with 20 bases between them. Germline V gene data show CDR1 as SGHDN and CDR2 as FVKESK. CDR3 DNA sequence: TGTGCCAGCAGCCATGCGCAGGATGTATGGCAGGACGAGCAGTACTTC. Its translation: CASSHAQDVWQDEQYF.

The V and J genes are TRBV27 and TRBJ2-1; TRBD1 matches at 8 bases. The CDR3 length is 18 residues. Germline trimming cut 0 bases from V and 7 bases from J; bases unmatched to any gene: 14. Looked up from germline, CDR1 is MNHEY and CDR2 is SMNVEV (reference sequence). The CDR3 DNA sequence: TGTGCCAGCAGTTTATCGGTCGGCCGACAGGGGATATCGAATGAGCAGTTCTTC. Its translation: CASSLSVGRQGISNEQFF.

The chain links TRBV9 to TRBJ2-3; 7 bases are shared with TRBD2. V shed 0 bases and J 3 bases; nucleotides not matched to a gene: 4. Germline V CDR1 and CDR2: SGDLS, YYNGEE. The CDR3 loop spans 15 amino acids. CDR3 in DNA: TGTGCCAGCAGCGTAGCCGCGGGAGAAACAGATACGCAGTATTTT. Its translation is CASSVAAGETDTQYF.

The J gene is TRBJ1-1, the V gene TRBV11-3, with a tentative D call TRBD1 (5 bases). This CDR3 comprises 16 residues. The germline V gene has CDR1 SGHNT and CDR2 YENEEA. With 6 bases removed from V and 1 base from J, the gap between germline ends came to 18 bases. In nucleotides, the CDR3 is TGTGCCAGCAGTTTGCCGCGGGGCACAGGGAACACTGAAGCTTTCTTT. It codes for CASSLPRGTGNTEAFF.

This clone appeared a few times. The chain joins TRBV2 to TRBJ2-7, with TRBD1 as a possible D gene (6 bases). Germline loops: CDR1 SNHLY, CDR2 FYNNEI. V shed 9 bases and J shed 1 base, with 16 bases lying between them. This CDR3 has 14 amino acids. CDR3 nucleotide sequence: TGTGCCAGTAACAGGGCCCTTGGGTCCTACGAGCAGTACTTC. Protein sequence: CASNRALGSYEQYF.

The rearrangement links TRBV27 to TRBJ2-3; TRBD1 matches at 7 bases. J lost 0 bases, V lost 2 bases, and 2 bases had no gene match. Germline-derived CDR1 and CDR2 are MNHEY and SMNVEV (reference sequence). The CDR3 totals 15 residues. CDR3 nucleotides: TGTGCCAGCAGTTTAGACAGGGTGAGCACAGATACGCAGTATTTT. This codes for CASSLDRVSTDTQYF.

This clone has more than one count but fewer than ten. This chain uses TRBV4-3 with TRBJ1-1, with D possibly TRBD1 on 6 matching bases. The V and J ends lost 4 bases and 0 bases respectively, with 15 bases between them. CDR1 is LGHNA, CDR2 YSLEER, per germline. The CDR3 is 16 amino acids. CDR3 in amino acids: CASSLSTGFMNTEAFF. CDR3 bases: TGCGCCAGCAGCCTATCAACAGGGTTCATGAACACTGAAGCTTTCTTT.

V is TRBV30 and J is TRBJ1-2; 8 bases fit TRBD1. The trim removed 1 base at V and 3 bases at J, leaving 7 bases unmatched. In germline, CDR1 is GTSNPN, CDR2 SVGIG (reference sequence). There are 15 residues in the CDR3. CDR3 sequence reads: CAWSAEGQAYYGYTF. CDR3 nucleotide sequence: TGTGCCTGGAGTGCCGAGGGACAGGCATACTATGGCTACACCTTC.

This clone is a singleton in its sample. V is TRBV28 and J is TRBJ2-7; TRBD1 aligns across 9 bases. The CDR3 runs 15 residues. V lost 9 bases and J lost 2; bases outside the gene matches: 11. Germline CDR1 MDHEN, CDR2 SYDVKM. In DNA form, the CDR3 reads TGTGCCAGTAATTCTCCGGGACAGGGCACCTACGAGCAGTACTTC. The encoded protein is CASNSPGQGTYEQYF. Using reference TRBV28 and TRBJ2-7 for the parts outside the CDR3, the full variable domain is DVKVTQSSRYLVKRTGEKVFLECVQDMDHENMFWYRQDPGLGLRLIYFSYDVKMKEKGDIPEGYSVSREKKERFSLILESASTNQTSMYLCASNSPGQGTYEQYFGPGTRLTVT.

CDR3: CASRDVAGVSFPGDNEQFF. The CDR3 nucleotides are TGTGCAAGTCGCGACGTGGCGGGCGTCTCTTTTCCTGGGGACAATGAGCAGTTCTTC. This chain links TRBV12-2 with TRBJ2-1; the D call TRBD2 from the table was never checked on the DNA. TRBV12-2 is noted as a pseudogene. The CDR3 extends over 19 amino acids.

V usage is TRBV11-3 and J usage is TRBJ2-3; 15 nucleotides match TRBD2. Germline CDR1 is SGHNT and CDR2 is YENEEA. The CDR3 is made up of 16 amino acids. The V gene end was trimmed by 5 bases and the J gene end by 6 bases; junction bases not matched to a gene: 6. The CDR3 nucleotides read TGTGCCAGCAGCCCCCGGACTAGCGGGAGGGGGGATACGCAGTATTTT. Amino acid sequence: CASSPRTSGRGDTQYF.

This chain uses TRBV30 with TRBJ2-5, with 7 bases identical to TRBD2. The better agreement between TRBJ2-7 and the DNA end casts doubt on the J call. The CDR3 is 13 residues long. CDR1 and CDR2 from the germline V gene are GTSNPN and SVGIG (reference sequence). The CDR3 sequence is CAWTSGFLYEQYF. The CDR3 DNA reads as TGTGCCTGGACTAGCGGATTCCTATACGAGCAGTACTTC.

The genes are TRBV11-1 and TRBJ2-3; 7 nucleotides match TRBD2. Germline CDR1 is SGHAT and CDR2 is FQDESV (reference sequence). J was trimmed by 1 base and V by 2 bases; bases with no gene match: 12. The CDR3 extends over 18 amino acids. The CDR3 spells CASSLRIDGTSGTDTQYF. CDR3 in DNA: TGTGCCAGCAGCTTAAGGATAGACGGCACTAGCGGCACAGATACGCAGTATTTT.

The V gene is TRBV11-3, the J gene TRBJ1-3; TRBD1 matches 7 bases. Trimming cost V 1 base and J 1 base; bases outside gene matches: 10. The length of the CDR3 is 18 residues. Germline CDR1 SGHNT, CDR2 YENEEA. This CDR3 is CASSLAAPGQISGNTIYF. The CDR3 DNA reads TGTGCCAGCAGCTTAGCTGCTCCGGGACAGATATCTGGAAACACCATATATTTT.

J is TRBJ1-2 and V is TRBV28, with D possibly TRBD1 on 6 matching bases. Trimming removed 2 bases at V and 4 bases at J, with 11 bases between. This CDR3 spans 14 amino acids. Germline values: CDR1 MDHEN, CDR2 SYDVKM. The CDR3 DNA reads as TGTGCCAGCAGTTTACGCCCAGGGGTCTATGGCTACACCTTC. This translates into CASSLRPGVYGYTF.

This rearrangement joins TRBV11-3 to TRBJ2-1; no clear D gene. Per the germline V gene, CDR1 is SGHNT and CDR2 is YENEEA. V was pared by 0 bases and J by 2 bases, with 8 bases between. CDR3 length: 15 amino acids. CDR3 loop: CASSLDQATYNEQFF. The CDR3 coding sequence is TGTGCCAGCAGCTTAGACCAGGCCACCTACAATGAGCAGTTCTTC.

This clone came up a few times. The chain joins TRBV28 to TRBJ1-1, with a tentative D call TRBD1 (5 bases). CDR1 and CDR2 from the germline V gene are MDHEN and SYDVKM. The CDR3 contains 14 residues. The V and J ends lost 3 bases and 1 base respectively, with 9 bases between them. This CDR3 is CASSLAGQNTEAFF. The DNA for the CDR3 is TGTGCCAGCAGTTTGGCAGGGCAGAACACTGAAGCTTTCTTT.